This T cell receptor beta chain was captured by sequencing in a study of T-cell memory formation after mild COVID-19. Concerning this clonotype itself: Its antigen is undetermined.

J lost 3 bases, V lost 7 bases, and 10 bases had no gene match. Germline-derived CDR1 and CDR2 are SGHRS and YFSETQ. This CDR3 region has 15 residues. Whole-study findings and limits: Chiefly within CM and EM were the contracting CD4+ clones; CD8+ ones were within EMRA. There was a balanced CD4/CD8 profile in clones contracting day 15 to 85, and later expanders leaned CD4+.

The authors produced TCR alpha and TCR beta cDNA libraries with sample barcodes and UMIs by 5'RACE using constant-segment primers. MiXCR was run by TCRdb on the 5' RACE reads, yielding one entry per CDR3 protein. The profile shows a few hundred thousand distinct CDR3 sequences, 20% to 25% of them singletons. The TCR sequence derives from an adult woman who had mild COVID-19 (a few samples of this study predate the infection). Cell type and time point are not known. J is TRBJ2-1 and V is TRBV5-1; TRBD2 agrees at 7 bases. Sequenced material: PBMCs or a T cell subset sorted from them (not recorded which). The chain's CDR3 is CASSPGLDHYNEQFF. DNA for the CDR3: TGCGCCAGCTCCCCCGGACTAGATCACTACAATGAGCAGTTCTTC.